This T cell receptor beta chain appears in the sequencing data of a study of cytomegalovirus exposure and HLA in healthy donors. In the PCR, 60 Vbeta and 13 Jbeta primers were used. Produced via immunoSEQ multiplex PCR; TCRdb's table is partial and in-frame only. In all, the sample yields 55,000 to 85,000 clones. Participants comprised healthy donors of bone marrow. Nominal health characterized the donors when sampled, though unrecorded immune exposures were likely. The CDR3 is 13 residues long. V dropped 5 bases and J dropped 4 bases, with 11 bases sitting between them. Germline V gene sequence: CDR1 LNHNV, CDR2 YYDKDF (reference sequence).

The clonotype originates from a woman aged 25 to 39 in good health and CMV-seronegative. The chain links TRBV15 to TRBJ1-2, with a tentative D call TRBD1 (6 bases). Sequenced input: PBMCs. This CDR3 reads CATSVTGPYGYTF. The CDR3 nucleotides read TGTGCCACCAGCGTCACAGGGCCCTATGGCTACACCTTC.